A single sample is the source of the 29 T cell receptor beta chains below, sequenced in a study of blood T cells in healthy people across ages. A second PCR of about 6 to 12 cycles used a sample-barcoded 5' primer and a J-beta primer mix. MiXCR was run by TCRdb on the 5' RACE reads, yielding one entry per CDR3 protein. Altogether about 580,000 distinct CDR3 sequences are present, roughly 48% being singletons, with the ten largest covering approximately 23%. The sample comprised blood. The receptors were sampled from a man at least 80 years old in good health.

This clonotype was counted between two and nine times. The genes are TRBV7-8 and TRBJ2-1; unclear D gene. CDR3 length: 13 amino acids. V dropped 5 bases and J dropped 3 bases, with 8 bases sitting between them. Looked up from germline, CDR1 is SGHVS and CDR2 is FQNEAQ. CDR3 loop: CASSIVGYNEQFF. The CDR3 region has the DNA TGTGCCAGCAGCATAGTTGGCTACAATGAGCAGTTCTTC.

The sample holds a few counts of this clonotype. This chain links TRBV10-3 with TRBJ1-1, with 9 bases that match TRBD1. The length of the CDR3 is 12 residues. The germline V gene has CDR1 ENHRY and CDR2 SYGVKD. The V gene end was trimmed by 11 bases and the J gene end by 5 bases; junction bases not matched to a gene: 6. The CDR3 bases are TGTGCCGTGGGACAGGGAGGTACTGAAGCTTTCTTT. Translated: CAVGQGGTEAFF.

This clonotype was observed many times. This sequence joins TRBV6-6 and TRBJ1-2; no reliable D call. The CDR3 has 15 amino acids. Germline V gene lookup returns CDR1 MNHNY and CDR2 SVGAGI (reference sequence). V gave up 0 bases and J gave up 7 bases, with 15 bases separating them. Here the CDR3 reads CASSYSIFPPPGYTF. Here the CDR3 DNA reads TGTGCCAGCAGTTACTCTATTTTTCCACCTCCTGGCTACACCTTC.

V usage is TRBV6-5 and J usage is TRBJ2-3; D gene unclear. This CDR3 contains 15 residues. CDR1 is MNHEY and CDR2 is SVGAGI in the germline V gene. V was cut by 0 bases and J by 2 bases, with 9 bases left in between. The CDR3 sequence is CASSYSSRTTDTQYF. DNA of the CDR3: TGTGCCAGCAGTTACTCGAGCAGGACCACAGATACGCAGTATTTT.

J is TRBJ1-2 and V is TRBV9, with 9 bases fitting TRBD1. This CDR3 region has 16 residues. The germline gives CDR1 SGDLS, CDR2 YYNGEE. With 4 bases clipped from V and 3 bases from J, the junction kept 10 bases outside the gene matches. CDR3 DNA: TGTGCCAGCAGCTCAAAAGGGACAGGGAGGGACTATGGCTACACCTTC. Translating it yields CASSSKGTGRDYGYTF.

This chain uses TRBV12-3 or TRBV12-4 with TRBJ1-1; possible D gene TRBD1, 6 bases. V lost 3 bases, J lost 1 base, and 9 bases lay in between. This CDR3 is 14 amino acids long. In DNA form, the CDR3 reads TGTGCCAGCAGTTTCCACAGGGAGAACACTGAAGCTTTCTTT. Its translation: CASSFHRENTEAFF.

V is TRBV4-3 and J is TRBJ2-4; TRBD1 agrees at 7 bases. With the DNA end fitting TRBJ2-7 better, the J assignment may be wrong. Germline V lookup: CDR1 LGHNA, CDR2 YSLEER. This CDR3 comprises 13 residues. CDR3 amino acids: CASSQQQGYEQYF. In nucleotides, the CDR3 is TGCGCCAGCAGCCAACAACAGGGGTACGAGCAGTACTTC.

This clonotype occurred a few times. V usage is TRBV5-1 and J usage is TRBJ2-1, with 8 bases that match TRBD2. The CDR3 has 14 amino acids. The ends lost 5 bases at V and 7 bases at J; junction bases unmatched: 8. The germline gives CDR1 SGHRS, CDR2 YFSETQ. This chain's CDR3 is CASSNPGGANEQFF. The DNA for the CDR3 is TGCGCCAGCAGTAATCCGGGAGGGGCAAATGAGCAGTTCTTC.

This chain uses TRBV6-2 or TRBV6-3 with TRBJ2-3; the match to TRBD2 covers 8 bases. This CDR3 contains 14 residues. In germline, CDR1 is MNHEY, CDR2 SVGEGT. J gave up 4 bases and V 5 bases, and 5 bases lay outside the gene matches. The CDR3 DNA reads TGTGCCAGCAGTCCGACTAGCGTCGCAGATACGCAGTATTTT. This codes for CASSPTSVADTQYF.

The chain carries TRBV4-3 and TRBJ2-2; D is uncertain. The CDR3 runs 14 residues. In germline, CDR1 is LGHNA, CDR2 YSLEER. V lost 1 base to trimming and J lost 6 bases, with 9 bases between them. DNA of the CDR3: TGCGCCAGCAGCCAAGCATTTCGGCCCGGGGAGCTGTTTTTT. Amino acids: CASSQAFRPGELFF.

This clonotype was recorded a few times. V usage is TRBV5-1 and J usage is TRBJ2-5; perhaps TRBD1 as D (5 bases). The ends were cut back, 2 bases at V and 3 bases at J, with 8 bases in the middle. CDR1 and CDR2 (germline): SGHRS, YFSETQ. The CDR3 runs 13 residues. Here the CDR3 reads CASSFKGEETQYF. The CDR3 bases are TGCGCCAGCAGCTTTAAAGGGGAAGAGACCCAGTACTTC.

In DNA, the CDR3 is TGTGCCAGCAGCTTCTCCGGGACAGGGGGCCGGGAGCAGTACTTC. It is translated as CASSFSGTGGREQYF. The chain links TRBV7-2 to TRBJ2-7; 12 bases agree with TRBD1. With 3 bases clipped from V and 7 bases from J, the junction kept 7 bases outside the gene matches. CDR3 length equals 15 residues. Germline assignment: CDR1 SGHTA and CDR2 FQGNSA.

This clonotype was counted only a few times. V is TRBV7-2 and J is TRBJ2-1; D gene uncertain. This CDR3 is 14 amino acids long. CDR1 SGHTA and CDR2 FQGNSA come from the germline V gene. Trimming pared 3 bases from V and 6 bases from J, leaving 12 bases between. Here the CDR3 DNA reads TGTGCCAGCAGCTTGGAATCCGGGCGCAATGAGCAGTTCTTC. As protein: CASSLESGRNEQFF. Full variable domain (outside the CDR3, taken from reference TRBV7-2 and TRBJ2-1): GAGVSQSPSNKVTEKGKDVELRCDPISGHTALYWYRQSLGQGLEFLIYFQGNSAPDKSGLPSDRFSAERTGGSVSTLTIQRTQQEDSAVYLCASSLESGRNEQFFGPGTRLTVL.

This chain uses TRBV7-2 with TRBJ2-1; 14 nucleotides align to TRBD2. Germline V gives CDR1 SGHTA, CDR2 FQGNSA. The CDR3 sequence is 18 residues long. V lost 0 bases, J lost 9 bases, and 10 bases stayed unmatched. CDR3: CASSLARLAGGPPAEQFF. In DNA, the CDR3 is TGTGCCAGCAGCTTAGCCAGACTAGCGGGAGGGCCTCCTGCTGAGCAGTTCTTC. The full variable domain, rest sourced from reference TRBV7-2 and TRBJ2-1, is GAGVSQSPSNKVTEKGKDVELRCDPISGHTALYWYRQSLGQGLEFLIYFQGNSAPDKSGLPSDRFSAERTGGSVSTLTIQRTQQEDSAVYLCASSLARLAGGPPAEQFFGPGTRLTVL.

Turning to this clonotype: A much larger clone differs by one base, so this may be a read error. The chain couples TRBV6-5 to TRBJ2-5; the match to TRBD2 covers 7 bases. This CDR3 contains 15 residues. V lost 4 bases to trimming and J lost 13 bases; unmatched junction nucleotides: 18. Germline V gene lookup returns CDR1 MNHEY and CDR2 SVGAGI. The DNA of the CDR3 is TGTGCCAGCAGTTCAAAAAGCGGGATAGCAAGTGAGCTGTACTTC. This translates into CASSSKSGIASELYF.

The J gene is TRBJ2-7, the V gene TRBV21-1; the tabulated D call, TRBD1, remains unverified against the DNA. TRBV21-1 constitutes a pseudogene. The CDR3 runs to 14 residues. CDR3 nucleotide sequence: TGTGCCAGCAGCCTGAAGGGACAGGGGGTCGAGCAGTACTTC. This gives the protein CASSLKGQGVEQYF.

The CDR3 spells CASSSHGNSDTQYF. The DNA of the CDR3 is TGTGCCAGCAGCTCCCACGGGAATTCAGATACGCAGTATTTT. The V and J genes are TRBV7-3 and TRBJ2-3, with a possible D match to TRBD2 (5 bases). Germline-derived CDR1 and CDR2 are SGHTA and FQGTGA. The CDR3 loop spans 14 amino acids. The germline V and J ends were trimmed by 4 bases and 4 bases, with 12 bases remaining between them.

The chain joins TRBV4-1 to TRBJ2-1; D gene ambiguous. CDR3 length: 14 amino acids. Germline CDR1 is MGHRA and CDR2 is YSYEKL. V gave up 4 bases and J gave up 4 bases, with 11 bases separating them. The CDR3 spells CASSRSLQYNEQFF. DNA for the CDR3: TGCGCCAGCAGCCGGAGCCTACAATACAATGAGCAGTTCTTC.

This clonotype was observed a handful of times. The chain has TRBV4-3 and TRBJ2-1; maybe TRBD2 (7 bases). V was shortened by 4 bases and J by 5 bases, with 15 bases between the two germline ends. Germline V CDR1 and CDR2: LGHNA, YSLEER. CDR3 length: 15 residues. The CDR3 region is CASSLGGGAHNEQFF. The CDR3 region has the DNA TGCGCCAGCAGCCTAGGGGGGGGAGCTCACAATGAGCAGTTCTTC.

This chain connects TRBV6-2 or TRBV6-3 to TRBJ2-5; TRBD2 matches 7 bases. After removal of 4 bases from V and 5 bases from J, the junction contained 4 bases not matched to a gene. Germline CDR1 reads MNHEY; CDR2 reads SVGEGT. The CDR3 sequence is 13 residues long. The CDR3 region is CASSSAGVETQYF. The CDR3 DNA follows: TGTGCCAGCAGTTCCGCGGGGGTGGAGACCCAGTACTTC.

The chain links TRBV28 to TRBJ2-7; TRBD2 agrees at 12 bases. CDR3 length: 18 residues. The V gene's germline CDR1 is MDHEN and CDR2 SYDVKM. V lost 2 bases and J lost 7; bases outside the gene matches: 15. The CDR3: CASSLRLGLAGPYNEQYF. In DNA form, the CDR3 reads TGTGCCAGCAGTTTACGTTTGGGACTAGCGGGCCCCTACAATGAGCAGTACTTC.

V and J are TRBV9 and TRBJ1-1, with TRBD1 identical over 7 bases. Germline CDR1 is SGDLS and CDR2 is YYNGEE. After removal of 3 bases from V and 5 bases from J, the junction contained 4 bases not matched to a gene. The CDR3 consists of 13 residues. The CDR3, as DNA: TGTGCCAGCAGCGCTACAGGGGAGACTGAAGCTTTCTTT. It is translated as CASSATGETEAFF.

The J gene is TRBJ1-2, the V gene TRBV27; D might be TRBD1 (6 bases). Germline CDR1 is MNHEY and CDR2 is SMNVEV (reference sequence). V lost 5 bases to trimming and J lost 8 bases, with 15 bases between them. The CDR3 is 13 residues long. This chain's CDR3 is CASSPGQPAGYTF. The CDR3, as DNA: TGTGCCAGCAGTCCAGGACAGCCGGCGGGCTACACCTTC.

This clonotype was found many times. This chain uses TRBV6-5 with TRBJ2-1, with D perhaps matching TRBD1 (6 bases). The CDR3 has 13 residues. Germline-derived CDR1 and CDR2 are MNHEY and SVGAGI. V lost 6 bases and J lost 5, with 11 bases in between. The CDR3 DNA follows: TGTGCCAGCAGAGAATGGACAGACAATGAGCAGTTCTTC. Protein sequence: CASREWTDNEQFF.

The chain has TRBV10-2 and TRBJ2-2; D may be TRBD2 (7 bases). Germline CDR1 WSHSY, CDR2 SAAADI. V gave up 3 bases and J gave up 5 bases, with 16 bases separating them. The CDR3 spans 16 residues. CDR3: CASSDWEGGGTGELFF. In DNA form, the CDR3 reads TGCGCCAGCAGTGACTGGGAGGGAGGGGGAACCGGGGAGCTGTTTTTT.

Only one count was recorded for this clonotype. This sequence joins TRBV4-3 and TRBJ1-4, with D hard to call. V was cut by 3 bases and J by 0 bases, with 14 bases left in between. This CDR3 spans 17 amino acids. CDR1 is LGHNA and CDR2 is YSLEER in the germline V gene. DNA for the CDR3: TGCGCCAGCAGCCAGATTCCCGGACCGACAACTAATGAAAAACTGTTTTTT. Protein product: CASSQIPGPTTNEKLFF.

The rearrangement joins TRBV6-6 to TRBJ1-6, with 12 bases aligning to TRBD1. The CDR3 runs to 16 residues. V lost 6 bases to trimming and J lost 10 bases; unmatched junction nucleotides: 10. CDR1 is MNHNY and CDR2 is SVGAGI in the germline V gene (reference sequence). The CDR3 DNA is TGTGCCAGCAGGCGTGGGGACAGGGGGCCTACATCACCCCTCCACTTT. It yields the protein CASRRGDRGPTSPLHF.

The chain is built from TRBV2 and TRBJ2-1; D possibly matches TRBD1 or TRBD2 (5 bases each). CDR3 length: 14 amino acids. Germline CDR1 SNHLY, CDR2 FYNNEI. Trimming removed 6 bases at V and 6 bases at J, with 15 bases between. Here the CDR3 reads CASSLLRDPNEQFF. The CDR3 DNA follows: TGTGCCAGCAGCCTCCTAAGGGACCCCAATGAGCAGTTCTTC.

This chain connects TRBV7-2 to TRBJ1-2; weak D call: TRBD1 (6 bases). Per germline, CDR1 SGHTA and CDR2 FQGNSA. This CDR3 is 15 amino acids long. V lost 5 bases and J lost 4, with 17 bases in between. The CDR3 sequence: CASSLSTGTPYGYTF. The CDR3 DNA is TGTGCCAGCAGCCTCTCGACAGGAACCCCCTATGGCTACACCTTC.